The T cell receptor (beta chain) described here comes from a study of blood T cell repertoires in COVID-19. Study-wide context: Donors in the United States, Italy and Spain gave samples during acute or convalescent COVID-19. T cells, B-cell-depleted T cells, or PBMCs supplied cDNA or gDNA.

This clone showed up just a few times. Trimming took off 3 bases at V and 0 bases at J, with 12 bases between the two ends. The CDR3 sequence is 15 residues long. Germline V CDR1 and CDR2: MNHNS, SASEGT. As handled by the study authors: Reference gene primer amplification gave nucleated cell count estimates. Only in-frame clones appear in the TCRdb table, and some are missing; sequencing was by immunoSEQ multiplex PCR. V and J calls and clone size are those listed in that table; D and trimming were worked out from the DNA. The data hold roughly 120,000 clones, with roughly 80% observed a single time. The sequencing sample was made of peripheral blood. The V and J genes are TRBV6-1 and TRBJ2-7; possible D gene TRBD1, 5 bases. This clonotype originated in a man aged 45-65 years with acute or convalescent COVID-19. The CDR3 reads CASSEWQGISYEQYF. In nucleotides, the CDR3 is TGTGCCAGCAGTGAGTGGCAGGGAATCTCCTACGAGCAGTACTTC.